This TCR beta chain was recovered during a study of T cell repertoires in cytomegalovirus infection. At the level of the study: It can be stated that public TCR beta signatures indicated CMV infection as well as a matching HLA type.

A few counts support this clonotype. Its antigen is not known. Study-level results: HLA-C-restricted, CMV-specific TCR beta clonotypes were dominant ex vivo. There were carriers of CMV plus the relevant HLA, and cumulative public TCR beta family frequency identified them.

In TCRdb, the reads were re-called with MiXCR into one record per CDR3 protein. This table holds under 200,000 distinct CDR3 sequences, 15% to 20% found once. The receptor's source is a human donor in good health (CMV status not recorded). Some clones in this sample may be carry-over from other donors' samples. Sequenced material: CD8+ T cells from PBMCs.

The CDR3: CASSWWGNEQFF. Written as DNA, the CDR3 is TGTGCCAGCAGTTGGTGGGGGAATGAGCAGTTCTTC. The chain joins TRBV12-3 or TRBV12-4 to TRBJ2-1; TRBD1 or TRBD2 may be the D gene (5 bases each). The CDR3 totals 12 residues. The V end was cut by 4 bases, the J end by 7 bases, with 8 bases between.